What follows are 11 T cell receptor beta chains derived from one specimen sequenced in a study of blood T cell repertoires in COVID-19. This table comes from immunoSEQ multiplex PCR, and its TCRdb copy is limited to in-frame clones, with some not included. The table shows a few hundred thousand clones, with roughly nine tenths occurring only once. Material: peripheral blood. Source of these receptors: a woman in her thirties or forties who had recovered from COVID-19.

This rearrangement joins TRBV5-1 to TRBJ2-1, with D possibly TRBD2 on 5 matching bases. The CDR3 has 16 residues. Germline V gene data show CDR1 as SGHRS and CDR2 as YFSETQ. Trimming cost V 3 bases and J 4 bases, with 17 bases left between them. This CDR3 reads CASSSLEIGMYNEQFF. The CDR3 DNA reads as TGCGCCAGCAGCTCACTAGAGATCGGGATGTACAATGAGCAGTTCTTC.

The J gene is TRBJ2-5, the V gene TRBV18; 12 positions agree with TRBD2. CDR3 length equals 16 residues. Germline V gives CDR1 KGHSH, CDR2 LQKENI. The trim removed 3 bases at V and 5 bases at J, leaving 7 bases unmatched. CDR3 in DNA: TGTGCCAGCTCACCCGCGACTAGCGGGAGAAGGGAGACCCAGTACTTC. It specifies CASSPATSGRRETQYF.

The chain combines TRBV18 with TRBJ1-1; TRBD1 matches 7 bases. The junction had 5 bases not matched to a gene; V was cut back by 3 bases and J by 1 base. Looked up from germline, CDR1 is KGHSH and CDR2 is LQKENI. The CDR3 has 15 residues. The CDR3 reads CASSPTGSGNTEAFF. In nucleotides, the CDR3 is TGTGCCAGCTCACCGACAGGGTCTGGGAACACTGAAGCTTTCTTT.

This clone has just one count. The chain employs TRBV28 and TRBJ1-1; D not certain. Deletions cut 7 bases from V and 0 bases from J, with 3 bases between. CDR3 length: 11 amino acids. Germline CDR1 is MDHEN and CDR2 is SYDVKM. CDR3 sequence (DNA): TGTGCCAGCACATTGAACACTGAAGCTTTCTTT. This codes for CASTLNTEAFF.

This chain links TRBV28 with TRBJ1-4; 9 bases match TRBD1. The CDR3 consists of 15 residues. The ends lost 6 bases at V and 7 bases at J; junction bases unmatched: 9. Germline-derived CDR1 and CDR2 are MDHEN and SYDVKM. The CDR3 reads CASRPRTGGSEKLFF. Written as DNA, the CDR3 is TGTGCCAGCAGGCCTCGAACAGGGGGCTCTGAAAAACTGTTTTTT.

This chain joins TRBV11-2 and TRBJ2-1; D possibly corresponds to TRBD2 (5 bases). This CDR3 has 15 amino acids. Trimming took 3 bases from V and 8 from J, leaving 17 bases between them. CDR1 and CDR2 from the germline V gene are SGHAT and FQNNGV. CDR3 amino acids: CASSFRPGWRDEQFF. The DNA for the CDR3 is TGTGCCAGCAGCTTTCGACCGGGGTGGCGGGATGAGCAGTTCTTC.

J is TRBJ2-1 and V is TRBV25-1; 13 bases are a match to TRBD2. The CDR3 runs 15 residues. After removal of 7 bases from V and 10 bases from J, the junction contained 10 bases not matched to a gene. From germline, CDR1 is MGHDK and CDR2 SYGVNS. The CDR3 sequence: CASTGGLAGVLEQFF. The DNA of the CDR3 is TGTGCCAGCACCGGAGGACTAGCGGGGGTACTCGAGCAGTTCTTC. The variable domain in full, completed from reference TRBV25-1 and TRBJ2-1, reads EADIYQTPRYLVIGTGKKITLECSQTMGHDKMYWYQQDPGMELHLIHYSYGVNSTEKGDLSSESTVSRIRTEHFPLTLESARPSHTSQYLCASTGGLAGVLEQFFGPGTRLTVL.

This rearrangement joins TRBV5-1 to TRBJ2-5; D call uncertain. CDR3 length: 14 amino acids. Germline loops: CDR1 SGHRS, CDR2 YFSETQ. The V end was cut by 0 bases, the J end by 2 bases, with 8 bases between. CDR3 DNA sequence: TGCGCCAGCAGCTTGGTTCCCAGTCAAGAGACCCAGTACTTC. It codes for CASSLVPSQETQYF.

V is TRBV11-3 and J is TRBJ2-1, with a weak D call TRBD2 (6 bases). Germline V gene data show CDR1 as SGHNT and CDR2 as YENEEA. The CDR3 has 16 amino acids. Trimming shortened V by 1 base and J by 4 bases, and 14 bases separated the two germline ends. The CDR3 sequence is CASSLAGASLYNEQFF. CDR3 DNA: TGTGCCAGCAGCTTAGCGGGAGCCTCCCTTTACAATGAGCAGTTCTTC.

The J gene is TRBJ2-7, the V gene TRBV4-1, with a tentative D call TRBD2 (5 bases). This CDR3 comprises 16 residues. Trimming removed 6 bases from V and 2 bases from J, with 20 bases in between. Germline lookup yields CDR1 MGHRA and CDR2 YSYEKL. CDR3 protein: CASSSNERLPTYEQYV. The CDR3 bases are TGCGCCAGCAGTTCAAATGAGAGACTACCGACCTACGAGCAGTACGTC.

This rearrangement joins TRBV9 to TRBJ1-3; TRBD1 is a possible D gene (5 bases). V was shortened by 0 bases and J by 3 bases, with 13 bases between the two germline ends. The germline gives CDR1 SGDLS, CDR2 YYNGEE. The CDR3 is 16 residues long. CDR3 DNA sequence: TGTGCCAGCAGCGTAGGGTGGGACTTGAGTGGAAACACCATATATTTT. As protein: CASSVGWDLSGNTIYF.